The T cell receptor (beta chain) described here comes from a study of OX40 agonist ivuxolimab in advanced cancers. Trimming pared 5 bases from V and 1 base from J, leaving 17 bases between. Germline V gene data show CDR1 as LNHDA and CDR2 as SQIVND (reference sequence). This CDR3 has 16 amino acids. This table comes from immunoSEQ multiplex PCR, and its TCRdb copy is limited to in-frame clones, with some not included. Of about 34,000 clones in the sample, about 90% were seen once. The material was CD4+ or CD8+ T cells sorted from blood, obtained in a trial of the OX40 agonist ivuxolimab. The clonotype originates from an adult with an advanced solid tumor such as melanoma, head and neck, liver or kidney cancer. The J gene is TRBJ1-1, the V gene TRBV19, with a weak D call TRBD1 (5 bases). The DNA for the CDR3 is TGTGCCAGTAGTCCCCGATCAGGGAGGGGGAACACTGAAGCTTTCTTT. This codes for CASSPRSGRGNTEAFF.